The TCR beta chain described here comes from a study of EBV T-cell therapy then PD-1 blockade in nasopharyngeal carcinoma. Method: immunoSEQ multiplex PCR; TCRdb's copy keeps in-frame clones and lacks some. This sample has about 17,000 clones; around 80% occur once, and the top ten carry roughly 29%. Remarks on this clone: Its antigen is still unknown.

The treatment is: AdE1-LMPpoly-expanded autologous EBV-specific T-cell therapy followed by anti-PD-1 nivolumab. The junction had 10 bases not matched to a gene; V was cut back by 4 bases and J by 1 base. From germline, CDR1 is LGHDT and CDR2 YNNKEL (reference sequence). This CDR3 is built from 18 residues. The source was CD8+ T cells from blood, collected at day 0 from a patient whose treatment included autologous EBV-specific T cells and nivolumab. V and J are TRBV3-1 (or the pseudogene TRBV3-2) and TRBJ2-2; 9 bases match TRBD2. This TCR was sampled from a man in his forties with nasopharyngeal carcinoma. CDR3 loop: CASSRVEWRGGNTGELFF. CDR3 DNA: TGTGCCAGCAGCCGTGTCGAATGGCGGGGGGGGAACACCGGGGAGCTGTTTTTT.